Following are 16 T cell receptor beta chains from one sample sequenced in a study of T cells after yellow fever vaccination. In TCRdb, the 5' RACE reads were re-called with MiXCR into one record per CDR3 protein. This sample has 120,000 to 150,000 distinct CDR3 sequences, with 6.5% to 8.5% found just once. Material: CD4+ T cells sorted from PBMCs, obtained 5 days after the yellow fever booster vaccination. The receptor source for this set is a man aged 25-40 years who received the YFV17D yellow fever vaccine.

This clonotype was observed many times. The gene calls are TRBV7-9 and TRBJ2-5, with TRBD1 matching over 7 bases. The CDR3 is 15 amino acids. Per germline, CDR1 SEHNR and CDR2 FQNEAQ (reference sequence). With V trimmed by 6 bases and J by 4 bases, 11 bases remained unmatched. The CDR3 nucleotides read TGTGCCAGCAGTGTGGACAGGCGGTTGGGAGAGACCCAGTACTTC. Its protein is CASSVDRRLGETQYF.

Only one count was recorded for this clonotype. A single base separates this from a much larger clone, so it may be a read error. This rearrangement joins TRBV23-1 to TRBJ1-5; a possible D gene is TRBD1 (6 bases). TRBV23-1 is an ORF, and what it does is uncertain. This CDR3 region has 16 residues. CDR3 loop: CTSSQSGGHSNQPQHF. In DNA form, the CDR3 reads TGCACCAGCAGTCAATCGGGGGGACACAGCAATCAGCCCCAGCATTTT.

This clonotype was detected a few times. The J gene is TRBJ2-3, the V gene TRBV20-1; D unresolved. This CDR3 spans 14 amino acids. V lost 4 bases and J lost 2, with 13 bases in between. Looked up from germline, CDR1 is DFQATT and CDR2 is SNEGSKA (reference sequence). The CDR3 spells CSAMGKMITDTQYF. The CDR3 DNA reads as TGCAGTGCTATGGGGAAGATGATCACAGATACGCAGTATTTT.

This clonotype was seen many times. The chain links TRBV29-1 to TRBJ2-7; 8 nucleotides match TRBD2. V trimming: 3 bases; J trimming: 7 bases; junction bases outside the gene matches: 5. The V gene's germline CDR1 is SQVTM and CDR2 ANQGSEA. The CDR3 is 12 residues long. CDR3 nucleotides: TGCAGCGTTGACCTAGCGGGCCGAGAGCAGTACTTC. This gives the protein CSVDLAGREQYF.

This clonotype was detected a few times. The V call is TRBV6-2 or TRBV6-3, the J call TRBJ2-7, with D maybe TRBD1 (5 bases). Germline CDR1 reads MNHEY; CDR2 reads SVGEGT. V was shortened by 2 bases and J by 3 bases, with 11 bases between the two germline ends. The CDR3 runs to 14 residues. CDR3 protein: CASSYPIDSYEQYF. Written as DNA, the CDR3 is TGTGCCAGCAGTTACCCCATCGACAGCTACGAGCAGTACTTC.

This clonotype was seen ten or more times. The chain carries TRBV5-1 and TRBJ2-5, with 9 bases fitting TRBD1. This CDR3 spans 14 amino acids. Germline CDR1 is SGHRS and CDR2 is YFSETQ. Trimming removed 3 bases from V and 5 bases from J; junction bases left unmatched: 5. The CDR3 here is CASSSYRGPETQYF. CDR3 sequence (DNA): TGCGCCAGCAGCTCTTACAGGGGGCCGGAGACCCAGTACTTC.

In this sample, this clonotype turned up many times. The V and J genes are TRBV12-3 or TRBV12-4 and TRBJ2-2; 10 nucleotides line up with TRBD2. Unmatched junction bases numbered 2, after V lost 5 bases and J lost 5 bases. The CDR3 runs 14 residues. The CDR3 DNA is TGTGCCAGCAGTAAGGGACTAGCGACCGGGGAGCTGTTTTTT. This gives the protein CASSKGLATGELFF.

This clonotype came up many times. DNA for the CDR3: TGTGCCAGCAGGAGCTCATATAACACCGGGGAGCTGTTTTTT. It is translated as CASRSSYNTGELFF. V and J are TRBV6-2 or TRBV6-3 and TRBJ2-2; D is undetermined. The CDR3 contains 14 residues. V was pared by 6 bases and J by 2 bases, with 10 bases between. The germline gives CDR1 MNHEY, CDR2 SVGEGT.

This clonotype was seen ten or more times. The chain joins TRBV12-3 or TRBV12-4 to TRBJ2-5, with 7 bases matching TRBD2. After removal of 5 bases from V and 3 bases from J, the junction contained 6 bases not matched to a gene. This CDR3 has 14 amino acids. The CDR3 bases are TGTGCCAGCAGTATTGGGGCGGGAGAAGAGACCCAGTACTTC. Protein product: CASSIGAGEETQYF.

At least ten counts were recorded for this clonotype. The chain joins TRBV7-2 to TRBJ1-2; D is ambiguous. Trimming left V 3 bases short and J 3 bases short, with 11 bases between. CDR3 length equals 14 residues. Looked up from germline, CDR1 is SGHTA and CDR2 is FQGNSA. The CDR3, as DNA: TGTGCCAGCAGCTTCGAAGGGCGCTACTATGGCTACACCTTC. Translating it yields CASSFEGRYYGYTF.

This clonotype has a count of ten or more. The CDR3 DNA sequence: TGCAGTGCTAGAGAGTTAGGGCAGGGGGAGGGTGAGCAGTTCTTC. This codes for CSARELGQGEGEQFF. V usage is TRBV20-1 and J usage is TRBJ2-1, with D possibly being TRBD1 or TRBD2 (7 bases each). CDR1 and CDR2 from the germline V gene are DFQATT and SNEGSKA (reference sequence). CDR3 size: 15 residues. The germline V and J ends were trimmed by 0 bases and 9 bases, with 18 bases remaining between them.

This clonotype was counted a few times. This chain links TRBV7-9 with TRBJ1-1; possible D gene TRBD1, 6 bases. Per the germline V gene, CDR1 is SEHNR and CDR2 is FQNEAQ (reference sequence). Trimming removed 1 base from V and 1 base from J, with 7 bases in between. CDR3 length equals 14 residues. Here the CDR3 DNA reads TGTGCCAGCAGCTTAGAGGGACAGAACACTGAAGCTTTCTTT. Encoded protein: CASSLEGQNTEAFF.

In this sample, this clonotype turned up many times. The chain's CDR3 is CSARALFQETQYF. The DNA for the CDR3 is TGCAGTGCTAGAGCGCTATTCCAAGAGACCCAGTACTTC. The gene calls are TRBV20-1 and TRBJ2-5; D is undetermined. This CDR3 comprises 13 residues. CDR1 DFQATT and CDR2 SNEGSKA come from the germline V gene (reference sequence). The V end was cut by 1 base, the J end by 1 base, with 7 bases between.

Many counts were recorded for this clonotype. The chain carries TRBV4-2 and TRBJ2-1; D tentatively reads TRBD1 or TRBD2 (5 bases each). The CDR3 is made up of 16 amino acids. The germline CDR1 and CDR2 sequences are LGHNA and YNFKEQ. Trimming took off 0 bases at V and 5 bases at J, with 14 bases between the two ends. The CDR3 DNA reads TGTGCCAGCAGCCAAGAAGCTCAGCAGGGACACAATGAGCAGTTCTTC. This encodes CASSQEAQQGHNEQFF.

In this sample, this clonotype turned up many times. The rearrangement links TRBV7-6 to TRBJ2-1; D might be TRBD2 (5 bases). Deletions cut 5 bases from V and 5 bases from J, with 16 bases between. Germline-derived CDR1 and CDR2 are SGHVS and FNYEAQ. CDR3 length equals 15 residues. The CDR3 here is CASSRGGVGNNEQFF. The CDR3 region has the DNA TGTGCCAGCAGCCGGGGTGGAGTGGGGAACAATGAGCAGTTCTTC.

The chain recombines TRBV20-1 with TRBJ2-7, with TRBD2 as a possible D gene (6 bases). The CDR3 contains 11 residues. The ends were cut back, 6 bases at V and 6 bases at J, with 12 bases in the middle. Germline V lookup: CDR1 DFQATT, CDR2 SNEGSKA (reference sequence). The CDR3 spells CSAVLASEQYF. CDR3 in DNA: TGCAGTGCGGTACTAGCCTCCGAGCAGTACTTC.